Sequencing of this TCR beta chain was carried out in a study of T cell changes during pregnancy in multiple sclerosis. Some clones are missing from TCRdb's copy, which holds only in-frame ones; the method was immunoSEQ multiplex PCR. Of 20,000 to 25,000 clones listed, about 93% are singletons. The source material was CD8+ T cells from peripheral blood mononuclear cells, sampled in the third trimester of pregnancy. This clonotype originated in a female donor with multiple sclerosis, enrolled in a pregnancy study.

The CDR3, as DNA: TGTGCCAGTAGCCTCGACAGGGGGAAGGTCTCACCCCTCCACTTT. Translating gives CASSLDRGKVSPLHF. This sequence joins TRBV19 and TRBJ1-6; 9 bases line up with TRBD1. The V gene end was trimmed by 6 bases and the J gene end by 10 bases; junction bases not matched to a gene: 10. CDR1 and CDR2 (germline): LNHDA, SQIVND (reference sequence). This CDR3 has 15 residues. Supplemented by reference TRBV19 and TRBJ1-6, the full variable domain reads DGGITQSPKYLFRKEGQNVTLSCEQNLNHDAMYWYRQDPGQGLRLIYYSQIVNDFQKGDIAEGYSVSREKKESFPLTVTSAQKNPTAFYLCASSLDRGKVSPLHFGNGTRLTVT.